Below, one T cell receptor (beta chain) is given with its context. The antigen is not known. The data were obtained in a study of graft-versus-host responses after intestinal transplantation. Study background: Among the recipients, transplants were multivisceral, liver-intestinal, or isolated intestinal.

The CDR3 extends over 15 amino acids. CDR1 and CDR2 (germline): MDHEN, SYDVKM. V was pared by 4 bases and J by 0 bases, with 5 bases of the junction left unmatched. The assay was immunoSEQ multiplex PCR, and TCRdb's table has in-frame clones only and misses some. The data contain 95,000 to 110,000 clones, 87% of them singletons. Material: unstimulated CD4+ T cells sorted from spleen or lymph node cells, obtained before intestinal transplant. This TCR derives from a human donor who received an intestinal transplant. This chain links TRBV28 with TRBJ1-1, with 7 bases identical to TRBD1. The DNA of the CDR3 is TGTGCCAGCAGTTCAATTGACAGGGTGAACACTGAAGCTTTCTTT. Amino acid sequence: CASSSIDRVNTEAFF.